The T cell receptor (beta chain) under discussion was sequenced for a study of low-dose radiotherapy and immunotherapy resistance in tumors. As for the study in general: Doses delivered to Cohort 2 were 1 Gy per fraction every two weeks, amounting to 13 Gy over 26 weeks. Every two weeks patients got nivolumab 240 mg flat dose, plus ipilimumab 1 mg/kg every six weeks, intravenously.

CDR3 size: 14 residues. Germline trimming cut 5 bases from V and 0 bases from J; bases unmatched to any gene: 1. The germline gives CDR1 DFQATT, CDR2 SNEGSKA (reference sequence). Priming of first-strand cDNA relied on TRAV- and TRBV-specific primers (covering alpha and beta chains). TCR amplification used 20 PCR cycles, a constant-region primer and a V-primer adapter. Researchers amplified the isolated mRNA using in vitro transcription. Using its own MiXCR run on the reads, TCRdb lists one record per CDR3 protein. The table includes tens of thousands of distinct CDR3 sequences, 9% to 9.5% detected once. Time point given: before trial treatment.

The J gene is TRBJ2-7, the V gene TRBV20-1, with 13 bases identical to TRBD2. The sample here was PBMCs, taken before treatment. This TCR was recovered from a male donor with prostate cancer. CDR3 region: CSAGTSGNSYEQYF. CDR3 in DNA: TGCAGTGCTGGGACTAGCGGGAACTCCTACGAGCAGTACTTC.